Listed here are 6 T cell receptor beta chains from one sample, sequenced in a study of OX40 agonist ivuxolimab in advanced cancers. Only in-frame clones appear in the TCRdb table, and some are missing; sequencing was by immunoSEQ multiplex PCR. The sample records roughly 58,000 clones, around four fifths being singletons. Sequenced material: CD4+ or CD8+ T cells sorted from blood, taken in a trial of the OX40 agonist ivuxolimab. The receptors originated from an adult with an advanced solid tumor such as melanoma, head and neck, liver or kidney cancer.

A few counts support this clone. V usage is TRBV6-1 and J usage is TRBJ1-5, with a possible D match to TRBD1 (5 bases). V was trimmed by 5 bases and J by 4 bases, leaving 12 bases between them. Looked up from germline, CDR1 is MNHNS and CDR2 is SASEGT. The CDR3 has 14 amino acids. Here the CDR3 DNA reads TGTGCCAGCAGTTTCGGGGCCCTGAATCAGCCCCAGCATTTT. Its translation is CASSFGALNQPQHF.

The J gene is TRBJ1-1, the V gene TRBV5-6, with a weak D call TRBD1 (5 bases). The CDR3 has 13 amino acids. Trimming removed 2 bases from V and 2 bases from J, with 7 bases in between. CDR1 and CDR2 from the germline V gene are SGHDT and YYEEEE. The CDR3 here is CASSFGDNTEAFF. The CDR3 bases are TGTGCCAGCAGCTTTGGGGACAACACTGAAGCTTTCTTT.

The genes are TRBV5-3 and TRBJ2-1; D might be TRBD1 (5 bases). TRBV5-3 is an ORF, with its function uncertain. Trimming cost V 4 bases and J 9 bases, with 26 bases left between them. The CDR3 length is 17 residues. The DNA of the CDR3 is TGTGCCAGAAGCGGACACCGCTTCGGAAGTCCTAACGCTGAGCAGTTCTTC. It encodes CARSGHRFGSPNAEQFF.

This rearrangement joins TRBV2 to TRBJ2-3, with D possibly matching TRBD1 (6 bases). Trimming cost V 3 bases and J 4 bases, with 14 bases left between them. The CDR3 has 15 amino acids. Germline CDR1 is SNHLY and CDR2 is FYNNEI. CDR3: CASSESGAGADTQYF. CDR3 coding DNA: TGTGCCAGCAGTGAGTCAGGGGCTGGGGCAGATACGCAGTATTTT.

The chain joins TRBV28 to TRBJ2-1; D possibly uses TRBD1 or TRBD2 (7 bases each). V was shortened by 7 bases and J by 7 bases, with 23 bases between the two germline ends. This CDR3 comprises 16 residues. The germline V gene encodes CDR1 MDHEN and CDR2 SYDVKM. The CDR3 bases are TGTGCCAGCACCTCTTCCCGGAACAGGGGAGGGAATGAGCAGTTCTTC. This translates into CASTSSRNRGGNEQFF.

Written as DNA, the CDR3 is TGTGCCAGCAGCGTAGGAGATAGCAATCAGCCCCAGCATTTT. As protein: CASSVGDSNQPQHF. The chain carries TRBV9 and TRBJ1-5; D is undetermined. CDR1 and CDR2 from the germline V gene are SGDLS and YYNGEE. The germline V and J ends were trimmed by 0 bases and 0 bases, with 4 bases remaining between them. The CDR3 consists of 14 residues.